These 17 T cell receptor beta chains were all obtained from the same sample, sequenced in a study of cytomegalovirus exposure and HLA in healthy donors. The PCR made use of 60 Vbeta and 13 Jbeta primers. Profiling relied on immunoSEQ multiplex PCR, and the TCRdb table lists in-frame clones only, not all of them. The sample includes 100,000 to 150,000 clones, about 80% of them seen just once. Material: PBMCs. The receptors stem from a man aged 40-49 years in good health and CMV-seronegative.

This clone has a single count. The rearrangement links TRBV5-5 to TRBJ2-5, with D perhaps TRBD2 (5 bases). Germline-derived CDR1 and CDR2 are SGHKS and YYEKEE (reference sequence). The CDR3 consists of 15 residues. The germline V and J ends were trimmed by 4 bases and 5 bases, with 18 bases remaining between them. The CDR3 reads CASSLALSLRETQYF. CDR3 bases: TGTGCCAGCAGCCTAGCACTATCGCTACGGGAGACCCAGTACTTC.

In this sample, this clone turned up once. The chain combines TRBV19 with TRBJ2-5; D is perhaps TRBD2 (7 bases). From germline, CDR1 is LNHDA and CDR2 SQIVND (reference sequence). V was cut by 1 base and J by 7 bases, with 22 bases left in between. This CDR3 is built from 17 residues. CDR3 sequence (DNA): TGTGCCAGTAGTATAGGTCGGTTGGAACAGGGAGGGGGGACCCAGTACTTC. This translates into CASSIGRLEQGGGTQYF.

The chain recombines TRBV5-6 with TRBJ1-5; 7 bases match TRBD1. V lost 3 bases to trimming and J lost 5 bases; unmatched junction nucleotides: 5. Germline V gene lookup returns CDR1 SGHDT and CDR2 YYEEEE. There are 14 residues in the CDR3. This CDR3 is CASSSTDRDQPQHF. The CDR3 DNA is TGTGCCAGCAGCTCTACCGACAGGGATCAGCCCCAGCATTTT.

The gene calls are TRBV27 and TRBJ1-3; tentative D call: TRBD1 (5 bases). Germline CDR1 is MNHEY and CDR2 is SMNVEV (reference sequence). V was shortened by 7 bases and J by 0 bases, with 13 bases between the two germline ends. The CDR3 runs 15 residues. This CDR3 is CASIGAGGSGNTIYF. The CDR3 coding sequence is TGTGCCAGCATCGGTGCCGGGGGCTCTGGAAACACCATATATTTT.

This chain connects TRBV7-3 to TRBJ1-6, with D unclear. Germline CDR1 and CDR2: SGHTA and FQGTGA. The CDR3 covers 14 residues. Trimming removed 5 bases from V and 8 bases from J, with 13 bases in between. CDR3 protein: CASSDRPGDSPLHF. For the CDR3, the DNA is TGTGCCAGCAGCGATAGACCCGGGGATTCACCCCTCCACTTT.

This clone was seen more than once but under ten times. The chain employs TRBV7-9 and TRBJ2-3; 8 nucleotides line up with TRBD2. CDR3 length equals 15 residues. J gave up 3 bases and V 2 bases, and 4 bases lay outside the gene matches. Germline CDR1 and CDR2: SEHNR and FQNEAQ (reference sequence). As DNA, the CDR3 is TGTGCCAGCAGCTTAACTCCGGGAGGGACAGATACGCAGTATTTT. It translates to CASSLTPGGTDTQYF. Full variable domain (remainder filled in from reference TRBV7-9 and TRBJ2-3): DTGVSQNPRHKITKRGQNVTFRCDPISEHNRLYWYRQTLGQGPEFLTYFQNEAQLEKSRLLSDRFSAERPKGSFSTLEIQRTEQGDSAMYLCASSLTPGGTDTQYFGPGTRLTVL.

The chain carries TRBV6-1 and TRBJ2-2; 9 nucleotides agree with TRBD1. The V gene end was trimmed by 6 bases and the J gene end by 3 bases; junction bases not matched to a gene: 5. Germline V CDR1 and CDR2: MNHNS, SASEGT. The CDR3 has 15 residues. The CDR3 DNA reads TGTGCCAGCAGCGAGAACAGGGGGCACACCGGGGAGCTGTTTTTT. Translating it yields CASSENRGHTGELFF.

The chain is built from TRBV7-6 and TRBJ2-2; possible D gene TRBD1, 5 bases. This CDR3 region has 15 residues. V lost 6 bases and J 6 bases, leaving 17 bases between the germline ends. Per germline, CDR1 SGHVS and CDR2 FNYEAQ. CDR3 nucleotides: TGTGCCAGCAGTCACGCGGTGTCAGGGTCCGGGGAGCTGTTTTTT. Translated: CASSHAVSGSGELFF.

The chain carries TRBV18 and TRBJ1-2; possibly TRBD1 for D (5 bases). V dropped 3 bases and J dropped 1 base, with 12 bases sitting between them. The CDR3 spans 15 residues. The germline CDR1 and CDR2 sequences are KGHSH and LQKENI. CDR3 sequence (DNA): TGTGCCAGCTCACCTACCGGGGGGAATAACTATGGCTACACCTTC. Protein product: CASSPTGGNNYGYTF.

The chain uses TRBV5-1 and TRBJ1-3, with 7 bases lining up with TRBD1. V trimming: 4 bases; J trimming: 4 bases; junction bases outside the gene matches: 8. The V gene's germline CDR1 is SGHRS and CDR2 YFSETQ. The CDR3 has 15 amino acids. CDR3 protein: CASSHWTGLGNTIYF. The CDR3, as DNA: TGCGCCAGCAGCCACTGGACAGGTCTGGGAAACACCATATATTTT.

The chain is built from TRBV10-3 and TRBJ2-2, with 11 bases lining up with TRBD2. V lost 6 bases, J lost 3 bases, and 9 bases stayed unmatched. The CDR3 covers 17 residues. Germline lookup yields CDR1 ENHRY and CDR2 SYGVKD. The CDR3 bases are TGTGCCATCAGCGCTGAGGGACTAGCGGCGTACACCGGGGAGCTGTTTTTT. Translation gives CAISAEGLAAYTGELFF.

The chain uses TRBV11-3 and TRBJ2-1; 8 bases map to TRBD2. Unmatched junction bases numbered 8, after V lost 2 bases and J lost 2 bases. Germline V CDR1 and CDR2: SGHNT, YENEEA. CDR3 length: 17 amino acids. CDR3 bases: TGTGCCAGCAGCTTAAAGGGCAGTAGCGGGGCCTACAATGAGCAGTTCTTC. The encoded protein is CASSLKGSSGAYNEQFF.

This chain connects TRBV7-2 to TRBJ2-5; 8 bases are shared with TRBD1. After removal of 5 bases from V and 5 bases from J, the junction contained 7 bases not matched to a gene. Germline CDR1 SGHTA, CDR2 FQGNSA. This CDR3 is 14 amino acids long. The CDR3 is CASSGRQGMETQYF. In DNA, the CDR3 is TGTGCCAGCAGCGGACGACAGGGGATGGAGACCCAGTACTTC.

The J gene is TRBJ1-5, the V gene TRBV7-9, with D perhaps TRBD1 (6 bases). Germline V gene data show CDR1 as SEHNR and CDR2 as FQNEAQ (reference sequence). This CDR3 is built from 15 residues. V was cut by 6 bases and J by 4 bases, with 16 bases left in between. For the CDR3, the DNA is TGTGCCAGCAGTCCCCGCGGGGGCCCTAATCAGCCCCAGCATTTT. Protein: CASSPRGGPNQPQHF.

The chain links TRBV5-8 to TRBJ2-1, with 9 bases identical to TRBD1. Germline-derived CDR1 and CDR2 are SGHTS and YDEGEE. The CDR3 consists of 15 residues. The ends lost 4 bases at V and 5 bases at J; junction bases unmatched: 7. Here the CDR3 reads CASSKGQGFDNEQFF. DNA of the CDR3: TGTGCCAGCAGCAAGGGACAGGGTTTTGACAATGAGCAGTTCTTC.

The chain employs TRBV6-5 and TRBJ2-2; TRBD2 aligns across 7 bases. Unmatched junction bases numbered 5, after V lost 7 bases and J lost 0 bases. The CDR3 loop spans 15 amino acids. Germline loops: CDR1 MNHEY, CDR2 SVGAGI. For the CDR3, the DNA is TGTGCCAGCAAAACCGGGGGGTCGAACACCGGGGAGCTGTTTTTT. Translating it yields CASKTGGSNTGELFF.

This clone was picked up one time. The chain recombines TRBV29-1 with TRBJ2-1; tentatively, D is TRBD1 (6 bases). The CDR3 loop spans 11 amino acids. V lost 7 bases and J 10 bases, leaving 14 bases between the germline ends. CDR1 is SQVTM and CDR2 is ANQGSEA in the germline V gene. The CDR3 sequence: CSARQTGEQFF. The CDR3 bases are TGCAGCGCTCGCCAAACAGGGGAGCAGTTCTTC.